Each of the 27 T cell receptor beta chains below was sequenced from the same sample in a study of brain T cells in children with intractable seizures. Some clones are missing from TCRdb's copy, which holds only in-frame ones; the method was immunoSEQ multiplex PCR. Of 340,000 or so clones listed, roughly 93% were seen once; the top ten hold under 7%. Described time point: blood from clinic visit 5 months post-surgery; TSC patient then seizure free. Sample: peripheral blood, taken around 5 months after surgery. Receptor source: a boy younger than two with tuberous sclerosis and intractable seizures.

In regard to this clone: At one of its ends the junction is not consistent with the germline gene, which may arise from a read error. The CDR3 bases are TGCGCCAGCAGCCAAGATCGGAGGACTAGCGTAGACTTC. Translated: CASSQDRRTSVDF. V is TRBV4-1 and J is TRBJ2-5, with 9 bases fitting TRBD2. Looked up from germline, CDR1 is MGHRA and CDR2 is YSYEKL. The CDR3 totals 13 residues.

Remarks on this clone: A much larger clone is a single base away; this may be a read error. The J gene is TRBJ2-7, the V gene TRBV7-9; D not certain. The germline CDR1 and CDR2 sequences are SEHNR and FQNEAQ (reference sequence). Trimming took off 5 bases at V and 2 bases at J, with 4 bases between the two ends. The CDR3 is made up of 11 amino acids. The CDR3, as DNA: TGTGCCAGCAGCGGGGCCTACGAGCAGTACTTC. This sequence encodes CASSGAYEQYF.

V is TRBV5-1 and J is TRBJ2-7; TRBD1 is a possible D gene (6 bases). Germline CDR1 and CDR2: SGHRS and YFSETQ. This CDR3 region has 14 residues. Trimming stripped 6 bases from V and 1 base from J, with 14 bases between. CDR3 nucleotide sequence: TGCGCCAGCACCTGGGGGCCAGAGTCCTACGAGCAGTACTTC. Its translation is CASTWGPESYEQYF.

The chain combines TRBV11-2 with TRBJ1-2, with 7 bases matching TRBD1. V was clipped by 0 bases and J by 3 bases; unmatched bases: 7. Germline V gene sequence: CDR1 SGHAT, CDR2 FQNNGV. CDR3 size: 16 residues. CDR3 in amino acids: CASSLDLTGFDYGYTF. In DNA form, the CDR3 reads TGTGCCAGCAGCTTAGACCTGACAGGGTTTGACTATGGCTACACCTTC.

The V call is TRBV5-6, the J call TRBJ2-7, with D possibly TRBD2 on 5 matching bases. CDR1 SGHDT and CDR2 YYEEEE come from the germline V gene. CDR3 length: 13 amino acids. V lost 5 bases and J 1 base, leaving 10 bases between the germline ends. DNA of the CDR3: TGTGCCAGCAGGAACCGGGATTCCTACGAGCAGTACTTC. Its protein is CASRNRDSYEQYF.

This clone was counted once. The chain combines TRBV5-4 with TRBJ1-2, with D possibly TRBD1 on 5 matching bases. The CDR3 sequence is 15 residues long. Trimming took 3 bases from V and 3 from J, leaving 15 bases between them. Germline V gives CDR1 SGHNT, CDR2 YYREEE (reference sequence). The DNA for the CDR3 is TGTGCCAGCAGCTCCACGGGGGGTGCTTACTATGGCTACACCTTC. Protein: CASSSTGGAYYGYTF.

This clone was recorded a few times. J is TRBJ2-7 and V is TRBV19; 10 positions match TRBD2. The V and J ends lost 3 bases and 2 bases, in that order; junction bases with no gene match: 4. The germline CDR1 and CDR2 sequences are LNHDA and SQIVND (reference sequence). This CDR3 region has 15 residues. The CDR3, as DNA: TGTGCCAGTAGTATCAGGACTAGCGGAGCCTACGAGCAGTACTTC. Translation: CASSIRTSGAYEQYF.

The chain is built from TRBV30 and TRBJ1-6, with D perhaps matching TRBD1 (6 bases). The CDR3 length is 15 residues. Trimming removed 4 bases from V and 5 bases from J, with 15 bases in between. Germline CDR1 reads GTSNPN; CDR2 reads SVGIG (reference sequence). CDR3 bases: TGTGCCTGGATCAGATCGGACAGAGATAATTCACCCCTCCACTTT. This codes for CAWIRSDRDNSPLHF.

The chain links TRBV9 to TRBJ1-6; the match to TRBD1 covers 7 bases. CDR1 and CDR2 (germline): SGDLS, YYNGEE. V lost 3 bases, J lost 4 bases, and 4 bases stayed unmatched. The CDR3 spans 15 residues. The CDR3, as DNA: TGTGCCAGCAGCGCAGGGGGGTATTATAATTCACCCCTCCACTTT. Encoded protein: CASSAGGYYNSPLHF.

This rearrangement joins TRBV30 to TRBJ1-6; no firm D call. This CDR3 is 16 amino acids long. Per the germline V gene, CDR1 is GTSNPN and CDR2 is SVGIG (reference sequence). V dropped 0 bases and J dropped 0 bases, with 9 bases sitting between them. This chain's CDR3 is CAWSVGSSSYNSPLHF. The CDR3 DNA sequence: TGTGCCTGGAGTGTAGGCAGCAGCTCCTATAATTCACCCCTCCACTTT.

This chain connects TRBV3-1 (or the pseudogene TRBV3-2) to TRBJ2-2, with 9 bases aligning to TRBD2. The CDR3 contains 16 residues. V was clipped by 5 bases and J by 4 bases; unmatched bases: 8. CDR1 is LGHDT, CDR2 YNNKEL, per germline (reference sequence). The CDR3, as DNA: TGTGCCAGCAGCAAAAGCGGGGGGCCCGGCACCGGGGAGCTGTTTTTT. Its translation is CASSKSGGPGTGELFF.

CDR3 residues: CASSLAVEGQYF. The CDR3 nucleotides read TGTGCCAGCAGTTTAGCAGTGGAGGGGCAGTACTTC. The rearrangement joins TRBV28 to TRBJ2-7; a weak D match, TRBD2 (6 bases). The CDR3 consists of 12 residues. V lost 2 bases to trimming and J lost 9 bases, with 11 bases between them. Per the germline V gene, CDR1 is MDHEN and CDR2 is SYDVKM.

The chain uses TRBV6-6 and TRBJ2-1; 9 bases agree with TRBD2. From germline, CDR1 is MNHNY and CDR2 SVGAGI (reference sequence). V shed 5 bases, J shed 8 bases, and the junction held 13 bases outside the gene matches. This CDR3 is 16 amino acids long. The CDR3 region has the DNA TGTGCCAGCAGTCCACCGCGCGGGGCGGGGGGGGATGAGCAGTTCTTC. Amino acid sequence: CASSPPRGAGGDEQFF.

The chain has TRBV18 and TRBJ1-1; D call uncertain. The CDR3 has 17 residues. With 3 bases removed from V and 0 bases from J, the gap between germline ends came to 17 bases. Germline CDR1 KGHSH, CDR2 LQKENI. The CDR3 is CASSPYNSHTLNTEAFF. The CDR3 DNA is TGTGCCAGCTCACCCTACAACTCGCATACATTGAACACTGAAGCTTTCTTT.

V gene TRBV24-1 combines with J gene TRBJ2-1; D is undetermined. V lost 4 bases and J 0 bases, leaving 18 bases between the germline ends. The CDR3 spans 18 residues. Germline V gives CDR1 KGHDR, CDR2 SFDVKD. In DNA, the CDR3 is TGTGCCACCAGTGACCCAAGGACGGTATACAGCTCCTACAATGAGCAGTTCTTC. Translation gives CATSDPRTVYSSYNEQFF.

The gene calls are TRBV4-1 and TRBJ2-5; 8 nucleotides line up with TRBD1. The germline CDR1 and CDR2 sequences are MGHRA and YSYEKL. V gave up 3 bases and J gave up 2 bases; unmatched junction bases: 8. This CDR3 has 16 residues. The CDR3 DNA reads as TGCGCCAGCAGCCAGCAGGGGGCCTACGTACAAGAGACCCAGTACTTC. It translates to CASSQQGAYVQETQYF.

As regards this clone: The germline gene is not matched at one end of the junction; a read error may be the cause. V and J are TRBV30 and TRBJ2-7; possibly TRBD1 for D (6 bases). Germline-derived CDR1 and CDR2 are GTSNPN and SVGIG (reference sequence). This CDR3 is built from 15 residues. This CDR3 is CAWSYKGERLVLLNF. The CDR3 region has the DNA TGTGCCTGGAGCTATAAGGGGGAAAGGCTAGTCTTGTTGAACTTC.

The CDR3 nucleotides read TGCGCCAGCAGCCAAGAATTTGAACCCCGAGACCCGAACACCATATATTTT. Protein product: CASSQEFEPRDPNTIYF. V gene TRBV4-1 combines with J gene TRBJ1-3, with D unclear. V lost 0 bases to trimming and J lost 7 bases, with 19 bases between them. From germline, CDR1 is MGHRA and CDR2 YSYEKL. This CDR3 has 17 residues.

This rearrangement joins TRBV11-3 to TRBJ2-3; D is unresolved. The V end was cut by 1 base, the J end by 5 bases, with 7 bases between. The CDR3 loop spans 13 amino acids. Per germline, CDR1 SGHNT and CDR2 YENEEA. The CDR3 nucleotides read TGTGCCAGCAGCTTAGCGTCGATAGATACGCAGTATTTT. Residues: CASSLASIDTQYF.

The J gene is TRBJ1-4, the V gene TRBV14; D is unclear. CDR1 and CDR2 from the germline V gene are SGHDN and FVKESK. The CDR3 is made up of 16 amino acids. V was cut by 0 bases and J by 2 bases, with 10 bases left in between. CDR3 amino acids: CASSQDVAGTNEKLFF. CDR3 coding DNA: TGTGCCAGCAGCCAAGACGTGGCGGGGACTAATGAAAAACTGTTTTTT.

The chain uses TRBV5-1 and TRBJ1-2, with TRBD1 matching 9 bases. In germline, CDR1 is SGHRS, CDR2 YFSETQ. The CDR3 has 16 residues. Trimming removed 3 bases from V and 3 bases from J; junction bases left unmatched: 9. In DNA form, the CDR3 reads TGCGCCAGCAGCTCCTCCCTAGGGACAGGGTACTATGGCTACACCTTC. Translated: CASSSSLGTGYYGYTF. The whole variable domain, remainder taken from reference TRBV5-1 and TRBJ1-2, is KAGVTQTPRYLIKTRGQQVTLSCSPISGHRSVSWYQQTPGQGLQFLFEYFSETQRNKGNFPGRFSGRQFSNSRSEMNVSTLELGDSALYLCASSSSLGTGYYGYTFGSGTRLTVV.

The chain recombines TRBV2 with TRBJ2-7; 8 bases align to TRBD1. The V and J ends lost 3 bases and 2 bases, in that order; junction bases with no gene match: 3. The CDR3 sequence is 14 residues long. Germline assignment: CDR1 SNHLY and CDR2 FYNNEI. The CDR3 loop is CASSDRGPTYEQYF. CDR3 DNA sequence: TGTGCCAGCAGTGACAGGGGGCCCACCTACGAGCAGTACTTC.

The chain recombines TRBV10-3 with TRBJ1-1, with 7 positions matching TRBD1. The V segment lost 10 bases and the J segment 5 bases; nucleotides outside the gene matches: 19. This CDR3 contains 16 residues. In germline, CDR1 is ENHRY, CDR2 SYGVKD. The CDR3 DNA reads TGTGCCACTTCTCCGCTAGACAGGGTACGAGAGACTGAAGCTTTCTTT. Translation gives CATSPLDRVRETEAFF.

V is TRBV30 and J is TRBJ1-3; TRBD1 is a possible D gene (5 bases). Trimming left V 0 bases short and J 6 bases short, with 18 bases between. CDR3 length equals 16 residues. Germline loops: CDR1 GTSNPN, CDR2 SVGIG (reference sequence). For the CDR3, the DNA is TGTGCCTGGAGTGTACGGTCCGAGTTGGGGGTAAACACCATATATTTT. This translates into CAWSVRSELGVNTIYF. Combining the CDR3 with reference TRBV30 and TRBJ1-3 gives the whole variable domain SQTIHQWPATLVQPVGSPLSLECTVEGTSNPNLYWYRQAAGRGLQLLFYSVGIGQISSEVPQNLSASRPQDRQFILSSKKLLLSDSGFYLCAWSVRSELGVNTIYFGEGSWLTVV.

The rearrangement uses TRBV5-4 and TRBJ1-2; D is ambiguous. The length of the CDR3 is 14 residues. The germline gives CDR1 SGHNT, CDR2 YYREEE (reference sequence). Trimming pared 4 bases from V and 4 bases from J, leaving 14 bases between. In DNA form, the CDR3 reads TGTGCCAGCAGCCCGACGGTGGCGCGCTATGGCTACACCTTC. Translating gives CASSPTVARYGYTF.

For the CDR3, the DNA is TGTGCCAGCAGTACCGTGCCACAAGAGACCCAGTACTTC. Translation gives CASSTVPQETQYF. This sequence joins TRBV12-3 or TRBV12-4 and TRBJ2-5, with unresolved D. The CDR3 spans 13 residues. Trimming stripped 5 bases from V and 2 bases from J, with 9 bases between.

This clone was recorded a few times. J is TRBJ1-1 and V is TRBV27; D is ambiguous. Trimming removed 6 bases from V and 0 bases from J, with 8 bases in between. Germline V gene data show CDR1 as MNHEY and CDR2 as SMNVEV (reference sequence). This CDR3 spans 13 amino acids. CDR3 DNA sequence: TGTGCCAGCAGGACGCTAATGAACACTGAAGCTTTCTTT. Protein sequence: CASRTLMNTEAFF.